One T cell receptor (beta chain) is described in this entry. Its antigen specificity is not known. No quality values exist for individual bases; no much larger clone is one base distant. This specimen belongs to a study of regulatory dendritic cells for organ transplantation (dated by TCRdb to 2017 to 2019). In the study overall: To make regulatory dendritic cells, monocytes were cultured with vitamin D3 on days 0 and 4, plus IL-10 on day 4. Before and after allostimulation with regulatory or mature dendritic cells, TCRbeta repertoires were sequenced from sorted naive and memory CD4+ and CD8+ T cells. On day 6, LPS was added to the DC cultures to test how the DCs responded to a strong maturation-inducing agent.

Sorted T cell subsets were CFSE-labeled and co-cultured for 4 to 5 days with allogeneic regulatory or mature dendritic cells at a 1:10 DC:T ratio. FACS was used to sort CD4+ or CD8+ cells into naive T cells, defined as CD45RA+, and memory T cells, defined as CD45RO+. The T cells used for TCR sequencing were obtained from two healthy control subjects. Genomic DNA was extracted with the Qiagen DNeasy Blood & Tissue Kit. The TCRbeta CDR3 regions were amplified in a multiplexed two-step PCR with Vbeta-specific forward primers and Jbeta-specific reverse primers. Through the immunoSEQ service, TCRbeta libraries were sequenced on an Illumina instrument. From the authors' description of their analysis: V, D and J genes were assigned using IMGT annotation, and counts were corrected for multiplex PCR bias using synthetic CDR3 analogues. The immunoSEQ Analyzer calculated repertoire clonality as one minus the normalized Shannon entropy. Clonal expansion was defined by Fisher's exact test with Benjamini-Hochberg false discovery rate control, using two-tailed P<0.01. TCRdb took this table from immuneACCESS and kept in-frame rearrangements with V and J called. Such tables lack part of the clones; where checked against another copy, unresolved V genes explain under half of the gap, and the rest is unexplained. V, J and clone size derive from that table, while D and trimming were established from the DNA sequence. This sample is represented by approximately 22,000 clones; about 85% of them were singletons. The biggest ten clones account for just over 0.25% of the sample.

V loses 1 base of germline sequence and J loses 2 bases, and the interval between the two ends is 10 bases. Its CDR3 holds 15 amino acids, cysteine through phenylalanine. The only DNA kept is the CDR3, 45 bases in frame from the first base. CDR1 is given as SGHNT and CDR2 as YENEEA, both from the germline V gene. What the work shows at the level of the full study, not this receptor alone: Naive CD4+ and CD8+ T cells showed highly diverse repertoires, whereas memory cells were less diverse and memory CD8+ cells were the most oligoclonal. Among the resting subsets, the most alloreactive TCR clonotypes were found in memory CD8+ T cells. Sequencing was done in only a couple of subjects, and the authors reported considerable heterogeneity between individuals in the alloreactive memory CD8+ T cell pool. In both subjects, allostimulation led to expansion of memory CD8+ clones, though the expansion induced by regulatory dendritic cells appeared to be more limited than that induced by mature dendritic cells.

This chain is built from TRBV11-3 and TRBJ2-3; 5 matching bases give a weak D call of TRBD1. Specimen: naive CD4+ T cells from blood cultured with dendritic cells. In light of the paper, this sample's cell subset or site label describes: CD45RA+ naive T cells. The TCR sequence derives from a human donor in good health. This receptor has the CDR3 CASSLVPGLTDTQYF. The DNA sequence is TGTGCCAGCAGCTTAGTTCCAGGGCTCACAGATACGCAGTATTTT.